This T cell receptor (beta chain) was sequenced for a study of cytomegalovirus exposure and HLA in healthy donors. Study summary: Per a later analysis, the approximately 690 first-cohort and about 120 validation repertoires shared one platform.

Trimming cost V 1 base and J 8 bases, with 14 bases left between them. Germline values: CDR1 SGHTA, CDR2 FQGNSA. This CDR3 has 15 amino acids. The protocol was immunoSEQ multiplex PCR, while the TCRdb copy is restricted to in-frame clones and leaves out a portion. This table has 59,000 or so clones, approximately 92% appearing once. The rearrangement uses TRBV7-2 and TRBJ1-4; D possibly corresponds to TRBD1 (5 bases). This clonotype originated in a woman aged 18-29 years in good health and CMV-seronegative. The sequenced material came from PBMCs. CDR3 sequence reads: CASSLGQGRYEKLFF. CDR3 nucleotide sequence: TGTGCCAGCAGCTTAGGGCAGGGAAGATACGAAAAACTGTTTTTT.